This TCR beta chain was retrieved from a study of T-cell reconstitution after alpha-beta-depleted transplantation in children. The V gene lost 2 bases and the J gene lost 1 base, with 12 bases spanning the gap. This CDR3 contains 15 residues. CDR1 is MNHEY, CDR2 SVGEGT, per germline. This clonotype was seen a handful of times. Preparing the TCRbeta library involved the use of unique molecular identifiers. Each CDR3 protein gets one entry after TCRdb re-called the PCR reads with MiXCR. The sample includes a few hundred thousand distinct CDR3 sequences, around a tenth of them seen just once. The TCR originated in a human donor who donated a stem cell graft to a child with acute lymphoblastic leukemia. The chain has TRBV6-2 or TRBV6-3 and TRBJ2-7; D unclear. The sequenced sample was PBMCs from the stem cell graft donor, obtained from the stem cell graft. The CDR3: CASSYERGVSYEQYF. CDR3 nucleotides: TGTGCCAGCAGTTACGAGCGCGGCGTATCCTACGAGCAGTACTTC.